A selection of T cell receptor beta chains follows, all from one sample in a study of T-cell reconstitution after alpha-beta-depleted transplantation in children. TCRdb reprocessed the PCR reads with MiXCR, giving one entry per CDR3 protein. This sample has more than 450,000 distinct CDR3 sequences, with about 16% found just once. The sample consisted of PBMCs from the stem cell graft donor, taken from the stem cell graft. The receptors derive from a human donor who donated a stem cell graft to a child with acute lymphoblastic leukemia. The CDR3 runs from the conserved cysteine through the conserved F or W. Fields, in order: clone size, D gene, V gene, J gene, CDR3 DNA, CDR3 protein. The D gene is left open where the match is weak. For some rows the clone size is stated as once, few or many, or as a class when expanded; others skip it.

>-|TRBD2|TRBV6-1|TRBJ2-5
TGTGCCAGCAGCGCTACCCAGGGTTTACTAGCGCGGGAGACCCAGTACTTC
CASSATQGLLARETQYF
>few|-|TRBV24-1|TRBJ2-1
TGTGCCACCAGTGATTTTACGGGAGATGAGCAGTTCTTC
CATSDFTGDEQFF
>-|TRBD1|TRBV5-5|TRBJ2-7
TGTGCCAGCACCCGACCTGGGACAGACTACGAGCAGTACTTC
CASTRPGTDYEQYF
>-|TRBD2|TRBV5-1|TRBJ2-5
TGCGCCAGCAGCTGGCCGACTAGCGGGAGTCCCCGAGAGACCCAGTACTTC
CASSWPTSGSPRETQYF
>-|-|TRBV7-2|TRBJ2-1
TGTGCCAGCAGCCCTGGACTGGCGGGAACTGAGCAGTTCTTC
CASSPGLAGTEQFF
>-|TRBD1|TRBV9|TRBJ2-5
TGTGCCAGCAGCGTAGCCAGGGGGCTTGGAGAGACCCAGTACTTC
CASSVARGLGETQYF
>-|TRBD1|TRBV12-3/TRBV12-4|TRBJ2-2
TGTGCCAGCAGTTCCGGGACAGGGACGCGAGAGGAGCTGTTTTTT
CASSSGTGTREELFF
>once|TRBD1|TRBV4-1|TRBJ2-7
TGCGCCAGCAGCCATCTCGGACAGGGCTACGAGCAGTACTTC
CASSHLGQGYEQYF
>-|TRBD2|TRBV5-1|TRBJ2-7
TGCGCCAGCAGCTTGGCCAGCGGGAGCCGCCTCGAGCAGTACTTC
CASSLASGSRLEQYF
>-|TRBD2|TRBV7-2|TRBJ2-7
TGTGCCAGCAGCTGGACTAGCGGGACAATCGAGCAGTACTTC
CASSWTSGTIEQYF
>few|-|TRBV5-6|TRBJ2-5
TGTGCCAGCAGCTTAGACATCGGACGGATCCAAGAGACCCAGTACTTC
CASSLDIGRIQETQYF
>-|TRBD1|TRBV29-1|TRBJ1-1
TGCAGCGTTCGAGGACAGGCGAACACTGAAGCTTTCTTT
CSVRGQANTEAFF
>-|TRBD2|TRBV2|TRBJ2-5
TGTGCCAGCAGGAGGACTAGCGGGAGTAGGGAGACCCAGTACTTC
CASRRTSGSRETQYF
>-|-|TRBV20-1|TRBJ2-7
TGCAGTGCTAGAGGCAAGGGGAGGTGGGAGCAGTACTTC
CSARGKGRWEQYF
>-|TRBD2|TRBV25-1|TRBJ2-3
TGTGCCAGCAGTGAAGCGAGCGGGGGGGGGACAGATACGCAGTATTTT
CASSEASGGGTDTQYF
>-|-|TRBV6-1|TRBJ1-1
TGTGCCAGCGGTGAAGGGACCGGCGGGACTGAAGCTTTCTTT
CASGEGTGGTEAFF
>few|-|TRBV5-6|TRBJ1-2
TGTGCCAGCAGACCAGGACAGACGTATGGCTACACCTTC
CASRPGQTYGYTF
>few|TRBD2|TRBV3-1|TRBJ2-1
TGTGCCAGCAGCCAACGGATCCTAGCGGGAGGGCCGGATGAGCAGTTCTTC
CASSQRILAGGPDEQFF
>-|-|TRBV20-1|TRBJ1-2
TGCAGTGCTAGTTCATTTACTTATGGCTACACCTTC
CSASSFTYGYTF